These 17 T cell receptor beta chains originate from one sample sequenced in a study of shared clonotypes between healthy human individuals. CD45RO negativity and positive selection for CCR7 defined naive CD8 cells, a population that excluded terminally differentiated effector memory CD45RA+ cells. Data came from immunoSEQ multiplex PCR; TCRdb stores just in-frame clones and leaves some out. Here the sample spans 760,000 or so clones, 95% to 97% being singletons. The sequenced material came from naive CD8+ T cells sorted from blood. These receptors were taken from a man aged 30 to 45 in good health.

This chain joins TRBV14 and TRBJ2-1; D not certain. Germline lookup yields CDR1 SGHDN and CDR2 FVKESK. This CDR3 comprises 18 residues. Trimming removed 1 base at V and 4 bases at J, with 20 bases between. The CDR3 is CASSQVYFTDAGYNEQFF. As DNA, the CDR3 is TGTGCCAGCAGCCAAGTATATTTTACGGATGCAGGATACAATGAGCAGTTCTTC.

CDR3 in amino acids: CAWSAEPNQPQHF. The DNA for the CDR3 is TGTGCCTGGAGTGCCGAACCGAATCAGCCCCAGCATTTT. The rearrangement links TRBV30 to TRBJ1-5; unclear D gene. The CDR3 has 13 amino acids. Trimming shortened V by 1 base and J by 4 bases, and 8 bases separated the two germline ends. From germline, CDR1 is GTSNPN and CDR2 SVGIG (reference sequence).

This sequence joins TRBV5-1 and TRBJ2-1, with 7 positions matching TRBD1. The length of the CDR3 is 14 residues. Germline loops: CDR1 SGHRS, CDR2 YFSETQ. Trimming removed 4 bases from V and 5 bases from J; junction bases left unmatched: 6. CDR3 nucleotides: TGCGCCAGCAGCAAACAGGGGCTGAACAATGAGCAGTTCTTC. Translation gives CASSKQGLNNEQFF. The full variable domain, with the rest looked up from reference TRBV5-1 and TRBJ2-1, is KAGVTQTPRYLIKTRGQQVTLSCSPISGHRSVSWYQQTPGQGLQFLFEYFSETQRNKGNFPGRFSGRQFSNSRSEMNVSTLELGDSALYLCASSKQGLNNEQFFGPGTRLTVL.

This chain links TRBV27 with TRBJ2-1, with D possibly being TRBD2 (5 bases). Trimming shortened V by 4 bases and J by 6 bases, and 19 bases separated the two germline ends. Per germline, CDR1 MNHEY and CDR2 SMNVEV (reference sequence). The CDR3 is made up of 16 amino acids. In DNA, the CDR3 is TGTGCCAGCAGTTCCCCCCTAGCACTCCAAGGCAATGAGCAGTTCTTC. Its protein product is CASSSPLALQGNEQFF.

V is TRBV11-2 and J is TRBJ2-7; 8 nucleotides line up with TRBD1. V shed 4 bases and J 5 bases; nucleotides not matched to a gene: 7. This CDR3 comprises 14 residues. Germline V gene sequence: CDR1 SGHAT, CDR2 FQNNGV. CDR3 bases: TGTGCCAGCAGCTCAGGACAGGGTCGGGACGAGCAGTACTTC. Translated: CASSSGQGRDEQYF.

This chain links TRBV5-1 with TRBJ1-1, with D hard to call. Trimming removed 3 bases from V and 4 bases from J, with 10 bases in between. CDR3 length: 13 amino acids. The germline CDR1 and CDR2 sequences are SGHRS and YFSETQ. Written as DNA, the CDR3 is TGCGCCAGCAGCTCCCTCTTTAGCACTGAAGCTTTCTTT. Translated, it gives CASSSLFSTEAFF. The whole variable domain, filled in from reference TRBV5-1 and TRBJ1-1, reads KAGVTQTPRYLIKTRGQQVTLSCSPISGHRSVSWYQQTPGQGLQFLFEYFSETQRNKGNFPGRFSGRQFSNSRSEMNVSTLELGDSALYLCASSSLFSTEAFFGQGTRLTVV.

This chain uses TRBV7-8 with TRBJ1-5; no firm D call. The CDR3 runs 13 residues. V dropped 6 bases and J dropped 2 bases, with 8 bases sitting between them. In germline, CDR1 is SGHVS, CDR2 FQNEAQ. CDR3 sequence reads: CASSPWGNQPQHF. CDR3 coding DNA: TGTGCCAGCAGTCCTTGGGGCAATCAGCCCCAGCATTTT.

The chain couples TRBV27 to TRBJ2-1; no reliable D call. Trimming removed 4 bases at V and 9 bases at J, with 19 bases between. Germline values: CDR1 MNHEY, CDR2 SMNVEV (reference sequence). The CDR3 sequence is 15 residues long. As DNA, the CDR3 is TGTGCCAGCAGTTCTCGGCTATTAGCCGATCCTGAGCAGTTCTTC. Protein sequence: CASSSRLLADPEQFF.

The J gene is TRBJ1-5, the V gene TRBV5-1, with 7 bases fitting TRBD1. Germline-derived CDR1 and CDR2 are SGHRS and YFSETQ. V shed 5 bases, J shed 3 bases, and the junction held 8 bases outside the gene matches. The CDR3 sequence is 15 residues long. The CDR3 nucleotides are TGCGCCAGCAGGAAGCGGGACAGCTTCAATCAGCCCCAGCATTTT. It codes for CASRKRDSFNQPQHF.

The chain employs TRBV11-2 and TRBJ2-7; TRBD2 aligns across 9 bases. The germline gives CDR1 SGHAT, CDR2 FQNNGV. With 5 bases clipped from V and 5 bases from J, the junction kept 16 bases outside the gene matches. CDR3 length equals 17 residues. The CDR3 region has the DNA TGTGCCAGCAGCCTCAGGAAATGGGTAGCGGGAGAGAACGAGCAGTACTTC. Its translation is CASSLRKWVAGENEQYF.

This chain uses TRBV5-1 with TRBJ2-7, with 10 bases matching TRBD2. Germline loops: CDR1 SGHRS, CDR2 YFSETQ. V gave up 1 base and J gave up 0 bases; unmatched junction bases: 4. The CDR3 sequence is 16 residues long. CDR3 coding DNA: TGCGCCAGCAGCTTGACGGCTAGCGGGAGCTCCTACGAGCAGTACTTC. This gives the protein CASSLTASGSSYEQYF.

The chain couples TRBV5-1 to TRBJ1-1; D call uncertain. V lost 0 bases and J lost 0, with 12 bases in between. The CDR3 consists of 16 residues. CDR1 is SGHRS and CDR2 is YFSETQ in the germline V gene. For the CDR3, the DNA is TGCGCCAGCAGCTTGGGGGGAGCGGCATTGAACACTGAAGCTTTCTTT. This encodes CASSLGGAALNTEAFF.

The chain has TRBV7-9 and TRBJ2-7, with TRBD1 matching over 10 bases. This CDR3 has 16 amino acids. Unmatched junction bases numbered 10, after V lost 5 bases and J lost 3 bases. Germline V lookup: CDR1 SEHNR, CDR2 FQNEAQ (reference sequence). CDR3 loop: CASSIPGQGTIYEQYF. The DNA for the CDR3 is TGTGCCAGCAGCATACCGGGACAGGGGACAATCTACGAGCAGTACTTC.

V is TRBV29-1 and J is TRBJ2-7, with 10 bases identical to TRBD2. The V gene's germline CDR1 is SQVTM and CDR2 ANQGSEA. The CDR3 has 14 residues. The trim removed 0 bases at V and 3 bases at J, leaving 2 bases unmatched. CDR3 residues: CSVEDRTSGYEQYF. As DNA, the CDR3 is TGCAGCGTTGAAGACCGGACTAGCGGCTACGAGCAGTACTTC.

V gene TRBV7-8 combines with J gene TRBJ2-3, with TRBD2 matching over 13 bases. The CDR3 consists of 19 residues. Per germline, CDR1 SGHVS and CDR2 FQNEAQ. V lost 4 bases, J lost 5 bases, and 15 bases stayed unmatched. The DNA for the CDR3 is TGTGCCAGCAGCTGGCCGGGGCTCGGGACTAGCGGGGTGGGAGATACGCAGTATTTT. Translating gives CASSWPGLGTSGVGDTQYF.

V gene TRBV7-9 combines with J gene TRBJ2-3; D is possibly TRBD1 (6 bases). Germline V lookup: CDR1 SEHNR, CDR2 FQNEAQ (reference sequence). CDR3 length: 17 amino acids. V was cut by 2 bases and J by 4 bases, with 19 bases left in between. This chain's CDR3 is CASSLPFAGALADTQYF. CDR3 nucleotide sequence: TGTGCCAGCAGCTTACCTTTTGCAGGGGCGTTGGCAGATACGCAGTATTTT.

This chain uses TRBV5-6 with TRBJ2-3, with D possibly TRBD1 on 7 matching bases. Trimming stripped 5 bases from V and 0 bases from J, with 22 bases between. The CDR3 is made up of 18 amino acids. Germline-derived CDR1 and CDR2 are SGHDT and YYEEEE. Here the CDR3 reads CASRVRSGGHTSTDTQYF. The CDR3 bases are TGTGCCAGCAGGGTGAGGTCAGGGGGGCATACTAGCACAGATACGCAGTATTTT. Full variable domain (rest looked up from reference TRBV5-6 and TRBJ2-3): DAGVTQSPTHLIKTRGQQVTLRCSPKSGHDTVSWYQQALGQGPQFIFQYYEEEERQRGNFPDRFSGHQFPNYSSELNVNALLLGDSALYLCASRVRSGGHTSTDTQYFGPGTRLTVL.